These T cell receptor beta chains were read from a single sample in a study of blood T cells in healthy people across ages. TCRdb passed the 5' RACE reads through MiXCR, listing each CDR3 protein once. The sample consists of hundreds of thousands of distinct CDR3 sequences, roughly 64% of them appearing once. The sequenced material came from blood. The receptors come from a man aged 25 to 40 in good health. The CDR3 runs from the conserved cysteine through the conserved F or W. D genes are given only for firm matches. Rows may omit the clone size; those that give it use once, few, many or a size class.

TGCGCCAGCAGCCAACACCGAGGCGAGCAGTTCTTC	CASSQHRGEQFF	NA	TRBV4-1	NA	TRBJ2-1
TGTGCCAGCAGTTACGAGTGGCGGGGGGTAAAGAATGAGCAGTTCTTC	CASSYEWRGVKNEQFF	TRBD2	TRBV6-5	NA	TRBJ2-1
TGCAGTGCTGCAAAACCAGGGACACCGAGAGAAAAACTGTTTTTT	CSAAKPGTPREKLFF	NA	TRBV20-1	NA	TRBJ1-4
TGTGCCAGCGCCCGAGGGCCTGAGCAGTTCTTC	CASARGPEQFF	NA	TRBV12-3/TRBV12-4	NA	TRBJ2-1
TGTGCCAGCAGCCCCCCCGGACCGCCCTACGAGCAGTACTTC	CASSPPGPPYEQYF	NA	TRBV7-2	many	TRBJ2-7
TGCAGTGCTTTGAGACAGGGCTACAATTCACCCCTCCACTTT	CSALRQGYNSPLHF	TRBD1	TRBV20-1	NA	TRBJ1-6
TGTGCCAGCAGCTTAGTCCGATTCGGGGCTGGCTACACCTTC	CASSLVRFGAGYTF	NA	TRBV7-7	NA	TRBJ1-2
TGTGCCATCAGCGACCTAGAGACTAGCACAGATACGCAGTATTTT	CAISDLETSTDTQYF	NA	TRBV10-3	NA	TRBJ2-3
TGTGCCAGCAAAAGGGAACAGGGTAGGCGAATAAATGAGCAGTTCTTC	CASKREQGRRINEQFF	NA	TRBV13	NA	TRBJ2-1
TGTGCCAGCGGCTCGGTAGCGGGGGGGCACGATACGCAGTATTTT	CASGSVAGGHDTQYF	TRBD2	TRBV5-6	NA	TRBJ2-3
TGTGCCAGCAGTTACTCGGCGGGGCCCTACAATGAGCAGTTCTTC	CASSYSAGPYNEQFF	NA	TRBV6-2/TRBV6-3	NA	TRBJ2-1
TGTGCCAGCAGCCCCTACCCTAAATCCGAATGGAATACGCAGTATTTT	CASSPYPKSEWNTQYF	NA	TRBV7-7	few	TRBJ2-3
TGTGCCAGTAGTCTGACAGACCTCTATGGCTACACCTTC	CASSLTDLYGYTF	NA	TRBV19	NA	TRBJ1-2
TGCAGTGCTAGGTTCAATGAAAAACTGTTTTTT	CSARFNEKLFF	NA	TRBV20-1	NA	TRBJ1-4
TGTGCCAGCGCTATATCCCCAACCTACGAGCAGTACTTC	CASAISPTYEQYF	NA	TRBV3-1	NA	TRBJ2-7
TGCAGTGCTATCCGAGCGGGGGGATTCACAGATACGCAGTATTTT	CSAIRAGGFTDTQYF	TRBD2	TRBV20-1	few	TRBJ2-3
TGTGCCATCAGTGAGGTCAATGAGCAGTACTTC	CAISEVNEQYF	NA	TRBV10-3	NA	TRBJ2-7
TGTGCCAGTACCGCTCAGGGTTCGGTTGAAAAACTGTTTTTT	CASTAQGSVEKLFF	NA	TRBV6-1	NA	TRBJ1-4
TGTGCCAGCAGCCCAGACGGGGCGAGGTATGGCTACACCTTC	CASSPDGARYGYTF	NA	TRBV6-6	NA	TRBJ1-2
TGTGCCACCAGTGAAATTAGCGGGAGAAATCGCAATGAGCAGTTCTTC	CATSEISGRNRNEQFF	TRBD2	TRBV10-3	NA	TRBJ2-1
TGTGCCATCGCGGACCCGGGTTCTGGGGAGCCCCAGCATTTT	CAIADPGSGEPQHF	NA	TRBV10-3	NA	TRBJ1-5
TGTGCCCGCTCAGGGAGCTCCTACGAGCAGTACTTC	CARSGSSYEQYF	NA	TRBV30	NA	TRBJ2-7
TGTGCCAGCAGTTTATCCTCCCTAGCGGGAGTCCCCGAGACCCAGTACTTC	CASSLSSLAGVPETQYF	TRBD2	TRBV27	NA	TRBJ2-5
TGTGCCAGTGAAGCGGCAGGAAACACCTACGAGCAGTACTTC	CASEAAGNTYEQYF	NA	TRBV6-1	NA	TRBJ2-7
TGTGCCAGCAGCCAAGGACAGGGGTGGGGCACTGAAGCTTTCTTT	CASSQGQGWGTEAFF	TRBD1	TRBV3-1	NA	TRBJ1-1
TGTGCCAGCAGTCGATCACCGCTCGCTGGCACCTATGGCTACACCTTC	CASSRSPLAGTYGYTF	NA	TRBV12-3/TRBV12-4	NA	TRBJ1-2
TGTGCCAGCAGTTCAGAAAGGGGGCTCTACGAGCAGTACTTC	CASSSERGLYEQYF	TRBD1	TRBV12-3/TRBV12-4	NA	TRBJ2-7
TGTGCCAGCTCACCAAGGGGGACAGGGATGAATGAGCAGTTCTTC	CASSPRGTGMNEQFF	TRBD1	TRBV18	once	TRBJ2-1
TGTGCCAGCAGCCGGTCCAACAGGGCCAATGAGCAGTTCTTC	CASSRSNRANEQFF	NA	TRBV7-8	NA	TRBJ2-1
TGTGCCAGCAGCTTGGCGGGGGATCCCTACGAGCAGTACTTC	CASSLAGDPYEQYF	TRBD2	TRBV7-9	NA	TRBJ2-7
TGCGCCAGCAGCCGAGGCGGTAAACTAGCGGGAGGGGCAGAGACCCAGTACTTC	CASSRGGKLAGGAETQYF	TRBD2	TRBV4-1	NA	TRBJ2-5
TGTGCCAGCAGCTTACAAGCGGGGGTGACAGATACGCAGTATTTT	CASSLQAGVTDTQYF	TRBD2	TRBV7-2	NA	TRBJ2-3
TGCAGTGCTAGAAAGGCTAGCGGGGCGAACAATGAGCAGTTCTTC	CSARKASGANNEQFF	TRBD2	TRBV20-1	once	TRBJ2-1
TGTGCCAGCAGCCTTCGGGGGGAGGCGGCTATCTACGAGCAGTACTTC	CASSLRGEAAIYEQYF	TRBD2	TRBV3-1	NA	TRBJ2-7
TGTGCCAGCAGCTTAGCGGCAGCCTACGAGCAGTACTTC	CASSLAAAYEQYF	NA	TRBV7-2	NA	TRBJ2-7
TGTGCCAGCGGCCTTTACGTGGGGAACACCGGGGAGCTGTTTTTT	CASGLYVGNTGELFF	NA	TRBV6-2/TRBV6-3	NA	TRBJ2-2
TGTGCCAGCAGTACAACTGCGGAGACCCAGTACTTC	CASSTTAETQYF	NA	TRBV6-2/TRBV6-3	NA	TRBJ2-5
TGCGCCAGCAGCCCACGGGATGGGGACACTGAAGCTTTCTTT	CASSPRDGDTEAFF	NA	TRBV4-1	NA	TRBJ1-1
TGCAGTGCTAGTGGGGACTATACGCAGTATTTT	CSASGDYTQYF	NA	TRBV20-1	NA	TRBJ2-3
TGCGCCGGCAGCTTTTCCCGGGACAGGGGAGAGACCCAGTACTTC	CAGSFSRDRGETQYF	TRBD1	TRBV5-1	NA	TRBJ2-5
TGTGCCAGCAGGGCAGAGGGGACTAGGAACACCGGGGAGCTGTTTTTT	CASRAEGTRNTGELFF	TRBD2	TRBV7-6	NA	TRBJ2-2
TGTGCCACCAGCCCTACCCGGGGCTACAATGAGCAGTTCTTC	CATSPTRGYNEQFF	NA	TRBV24-1	NA	TRBJ2-1
TGTGCCAGTTTGGGTATGGGCTTCTACAATGAGCAGTTCTTC	CASLGMGFYNEQFF	NA	TRBV2	NA	TRBJ2-1
TGTGCTAGTGGTTTGAGTACTGAAGCTTTCTTT	CASGLSTEAFF	NA	TRBV12-5	NA	TRBJ1-1
TGTGCCAGCAGCTCCCGTCTTCGGACAGGGCTCTCTGGGGCCAACGTCCTGACTTTC	CASSSRLRTGLSGANVLTF	TRBD1	TRBV7-2	NA	TRBJ2-6
TGTGCCAGCACGCCGACTAGCGCAGACGAGCAGTACTTC	CASTPTSADEQYF	TRBD2	TRBV12-3/TRBV12-4	few	TRBJ2-7
TGTGCCAGCAGCTTAGTAACAGACTATGGCTACACCTTC	CASSLVTDYGYTF	NA	TRBV7-2	NA	TRBJ1-2
TGTGCCATCAGTACGGGCCTAGCGGGGACCGGGGAGCTGTTTTTT	CAISTGLAGTGELFF	TRBD2	TRBV10-3	NA	TRBJ2-2
TGTGCCAGCAGCTCCCCAAATCACTACGAGCAGTACTTC	CASSSPNHYEQYF	NA	TRBV7-2	NA	TRBJ2-7
TGCAGTGCTAGGCTGGAACAGGGACGGGCAAATTCACCCCTCCACTTT	CSARLEQGRANSPLHF	NA	TRBV20-1	NA	TRBJ1-6
TGTGCCAGCAGTATCCAGGAGGAGACCCAGTACTTC	CASSIQEETQYF	NA	TRBV5-5	few	TRBJ2-5
TGCGCCAGCAGCTCACCGCCGGGCAGCGCAACTAATGAAAAACTGTTTTTT	CASSSPPGSATNEKLFF	NA	TRBV5-1	NA	TRBJ1-4
TGTGCCAGCAGCCTTAGCAGGGAAAGCAATCAGCCCCAGCATTTT	CASSLSRESNQPQHF	NA	TRBV9	once	TRBJ1-5
TGTGCCAGCAGCTCATACGGGGAACGGGGCTACACCTTC	CASSSYGERGYTF	NA	TRBV7-2	once	TRBJ1-2
TGTGCCAGCAGGCCCGGGACAGGGGTGCCCGAGCAGTACTTC	CASRPGTGVPEQYF	TRBD1	TRBV12-3/TRBV12-4	NA	TRBJ2-7
TGTGCCACGGGGAGCTTCGCGAACACTGAAGCTTTCTTT	CATGSFANTEAFF	NA	TRBV3-1	NA	TRBJ1-1
TGTGCCAGCAGCGTGGACCCAATAGACTATGGCTACACCTTC	CASSVDPIDYGYTF	NA	TRBV5-6	NA	TRBJ1-2